One T cell receptor (beta chain) is described in this entry. The clone's antigen remains unknown. Base-call qualities are not available, and no considerably larger clone is one nucleotide away. The data were taken from a study of blood T cell repertoires in COVID-19 (dated by TCRdb to about 2020). About the full investigation: The collaborator samples originated in the United States, Italy and Spain and spanned the acute and convalescent phases of COVID-19. The material from the prospective study consisted of cDNA or gDNA derived from T cells, B-cell-depleted T cells, or PBMCs. The repertoires were released in a freely available public database meant as a resource for research on the immune response to SARS-CoV-2. The samples were drawn from the first 160 participants of the ongoing ImmuneRACE study and from 1,254 subjects provided by 6 global collaborators. Nearly every sample came with metadata listing a de-identified subject ID, COVID-19 status, age in years and sex. Where available, HLA class I and class II types were taken from metadata supplied by the sample provider and were not determined by assay-based typing. Deeply sampled blood TCRbeta repertoires from subjects exposed to, actively infected with, or recovered from COVID-19 were included in the dataset.

Beyond this particular receptor, the publication reports: The amount of clinical and demographic metadata varied by source and participant and was provided uncurated.

From cysteine to phenylalanine, the CDR3 is 15 amino acids long. The kept DNA is CDR3 alone, 45 bases in frame from the first base. Trimming takes 4 bases off V and 7 bases off J; junction bases not matched to a gene: 10. CDR1 is given as SGDLS and CDR2 as YYNGEE, both from the germline V gene. One collaborating source in Seattle enrolled patients while the patients were actively infected and followed the patients over time throughout the course of disease. Whole blood was collected in K2EDTA tubes by collaborating institutions according to the institutions' own protocols. Collaborator samples were shipped for TCRbeta analysis as frozen whole blood, isolated PBMCs, or DNA extracted from either sample type. TCRbeta CDR3 regions were amplified from genomic DNA by means of the immunoSEQ Assay, a bias-controlled multiplex PCR. In the authors' own workflow: The number of nucleated cells in each sample was estimated by amplification of reference gene primers within the assay. To quantify the absolute abundance of each unique TCRbeta CDR3 rearrangement, sequence reads were collapsed and filtered. For each sample, productive Simpson clonality was calculated as the square root of Simpson's diversity index over productive rearrangements. TCRdb's version of the immuneACCESS table is confined to in-frame rearrangements and falls short of the full clone set. An unresolved V gene accounts for under half of the shortfall where checked; the remainder is of unknown origin. The V and J calls and clone size come from that table; D and trimming were worked out from the DNA. This sample holds 150,000 to 200,000 clones; about nine tenths were observed only once. The ten largest clones represent 4.8% of the sample.

This TCR derives from a young man with COVID-19, enrolled during active disease. The sequenced sample consisted of peripheral blood. The V gene is TRBV9 and the J gene is TRBJ2-7; the junction holds 11 bases that match TRBD1. For the CDR3, the sequence is CASSIGQGASGEQYF. The nucleotide sequence reads TGTGCCAGCAGCATAGGACAGGGGGCTTCTGGAGAGCAGTACTTC.